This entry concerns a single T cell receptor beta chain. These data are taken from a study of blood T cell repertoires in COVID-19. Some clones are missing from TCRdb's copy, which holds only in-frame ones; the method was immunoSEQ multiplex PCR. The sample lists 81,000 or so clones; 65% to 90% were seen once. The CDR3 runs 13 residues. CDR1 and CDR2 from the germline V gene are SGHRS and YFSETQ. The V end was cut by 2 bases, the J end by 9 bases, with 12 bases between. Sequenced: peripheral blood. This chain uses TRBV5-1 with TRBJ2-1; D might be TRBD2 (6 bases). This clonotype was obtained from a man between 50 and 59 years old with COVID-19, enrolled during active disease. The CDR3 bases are TGCGCCAGCAGCTTAGGAGGGAGCGTTGAGCAGTTCTTC. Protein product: CASSLGGSVEQFF.